The 21 T cell receptor beta chains below were found in one sample sequenced in a study of breast tumors, draining lymph nodes, adjacent tissues. The lymph nodes were axillary draining lymph nodes from breast cancer patients. MiXCR, run by TCRdb on the multiplex PCR reads, gives a single entry per CDR3 protein. The repertoire holds about 120,000 distinct CDR3 sequences, with just under 20% as singletons. The sequenced material came from axillary lymph node tissue. The receptors were sampled from a female donor with breast cancer. Some clones in this sample may be carry-over from other donors' samples.

This clonotype was observed many times. The chain couples TRBV7-2 to TRBJ2-3, with D possibly being TRBD2 (6 bases). The length of the CDR3 is 13 residues. V was clipped by 4 bases and J by 2 bases, with 7 bases between them. CDR1 and CDR2 from the germline V gene are SGHTA and FQGNSA. The CDR3 sequence: CASSSDYTDTQYF. The CDR3 nucleotides are TGTGCCAGCAGCTCGGACTACACAGATACGCAGTATTTT.

This clonotype was seen many times. V and J are TRBV10-2 and TRBJ1-5, with unresolved D. Trimming left V 1 base short and J 4 bases short, with 14 bases between. From germline, CDR1 is WSHSY and CDR2 SAAADI. The CDR3 has 16 amino acids. CDR3 in amino acids: CASSEYGDVRNQPQHF. For the CDR3, the DNA is TGCGCCAGCAGTGAGTATGGGGATGTGCGGAATCAGCCCCAGCATTTT.

In regard to this clonotype: Relative to the germline gene, one junction end is altered; a read error may explain this. The V and J genes are TRBV14 and TRBJ1-4, with D possibly matching TRBD1 (6 bases). CDR1 and CDR2 (germline): SGHDN, FVKESK. This CDR3 has 14 amino acids. CDR3 loop: CASSLGGTNEKLLF. The CDR3 nucleotides read TGTGCCAGCAGCCTCGGGGGCACTAATGAAAAACTGCTTTTT.

This clonotype has a count of ten or more. V usage is TRBV5-1 and J usage is TRBJ2-1, with TRBD1 matching 8 bases. The CDR3 is made up of 17 amino acids. CDR1 is SGHRS and CDR2 is YFSETQ in the germline V gene. After removal of 2 bases from V and 5 bases from J, the junction contained 12 bases not matched to a gene. In nucleotides, the CDR3 is TGCGCCAGCAGCTTTACCGCGCTTGGGACAGGCGACAATGAGCAGTTCTTC. This encodes CASSFTALGTGDNEQFF.

This clonotype showed up many times. CDR3 DNA sequence: TGTGCCAGCCGGCAGGGCTCCGAGCAGTACTTC. Encoded protein: CASRQGSEQYF. The chain combines TRBV19 with TRBJ2-7, with TRBD1 as a possible D gene (5 bases). The CDR3 has 11 residues. V dropped 9 bases and J dropped 6 bases, with 12 bases sitting between them. Germline V gene sequence: CDR1 LNHDA, CDR2 SQIVND (reference sequence).

This clonotype was recorded at least ten times. The chain recombines TRBV20-1 with TRBJ1-5, with D tentatively TRBD1 (6 bases). Between the trimmed V and J ends, which lost 3 bases and 6 bases, there was a span of 15 bases. This CDR3 comprises 14 residues. Germline V lookup: CDR1 DFQATT, CDR2 SNEGSKA (reference sequence). DNA of the CDR3: TGCAGTGCTAGGGAGGGCAGGGGCGGTCAGCCCCAGCATTTT. Its protein product is CSAREGRGGQPQHF.

With regard to this clonotype: A much larger clone differs from this one at a single base, so this may be a read error. The chain combines TRBV7-8 with TRBJ1-2, with TRBD1 as a possible D gene (6 bases). The CDR3 loop spans 13 amino acids. Trimming took 5 bases from V and 6 from J, leaving 13 bases between them. Germline values: CDR1 SGHVS, CDR2 FQNEAQ. The CDR3 sequence is CASSADRQDGYTF. The CDR3 region has the DNA TGTGCCAGCAGCGCAGACAGGCAGGATGGCTACACCTTC.

This clonotype occurred many times. The chain employs TRBV20-1 and TRBJ1-4; no firm D call. Germline V lookup: CDR1 DFQATT, CDR2 SNEGSKA (reference sequence). CDR3 length: 15 amino acids. The V end lost 6 bases, the J end lost 0 bases, and 14 bases lay between the germline ends. The CDR3 DNA reads as TGCAGTGCCGGCGGAGGTACTGCAACTAATGAAAAACTGTTTTTT. This gives the protein CSAGGGTATNEKLFF.

As to this clonotype: No conserved phenylalanine or tryptophan is present at the end of the CDR3, so a read error is the likely explanation. The gene calls are TRBV20-1 and TRBJ1-2; perhaps TRBD1 as D (5 bases). Germline-derived CDR1 and CDR2 are DFQATT and SNEGSKA (reference sequence). Trimming removed 6 bases from V and 4 bases from J, with 18 bases in between. CDR3 length: 14 amino acids. The CDR3 DNA is TGCAGTGCCAGACACCCCGACAGAAGCTATGGCTACACCTCC. Translated: CSARHPDRSYGYTS.

The sample holds many counts of this clonotype. This chain joins TRBV10-3 and TRBJ2-7, with TRBD2 matching over 10 bases. The germline gives CDR1 ENHRY, CDR2 SYGVKD. The length of the CDR3 is 15 residues. V trimming: 6 bases; J trimming: 7 bases; junction bases outside the gene matches: 12. The CDR3 DNA follows: TGTGCCATCAGGCCCGATCTAGCGGGAGTTGAGGAGCAGTACTTC. Its translation is CAIRPDLAGVEEQYF.

A few counts support this clonotype. A read error may be the cause here, since a much bigger clone is one base away. Given the absence of the conserved phenylalanine or tryptophan at the CDR3 end, a read error is likely. The chain is built from TRBV7-6 and TRBJ2-5; D not certain. Germline CDR1 is SGHVS and CDR2 is FNYEAQ. V lost 10 bases to trimming and J lost 0 bases, with 12 bases between them. The CDR3 has 13 residues. For the CDR3, the DNA is TGTGCCACGTGGTGCCGGTACCAAGAGACCCAGTACTCC. This gives the protein CATWCRYQETQYS.

About this clonotype: Being one base from a much bigger clone, this may be a read error. The genes are TRBV27 and TRBJ2-7; 11 bases fit TRBD2. The CDR3 is made up of 16 amino acids. Germline assignment: CDR1 MNHEY and CDR2 SMNVEV (reference sequence). V was clipped by 5 bases and J by 4 bases; unmatched bases: 10. In nucleotides, the CDR3 is TGTGCCAGCAGTCCGAAACTAGCGGGGGACATTTACGAGCAGTACTTC. This encodes CASSPKLAGDIYEQYF.

This clonotype was recorded many times. The chain joins TRBV20-1 to TRBJ2-2; 8 bases agree with TRBD1. V was pared by 8 bases and J by 6 bases, with 11 bases of the junction left unmatched. This CDR3 has 14 residues. Germline loops: CDR1 DFQATT, CDR2 SNEGSKA (reference sequence). CDR3: CSTTGQVVSGELFF. For the CDR3, the DNA is TGCAGTACCACGGGACAGGTAGTCTCCGGGGAGCTGTTTTTT.

Comment on this clonotype: A much larger clone differs from this one at a single base, so this may be a read error. The chain links TRBV12-3 or TRBV12-4 to TRBJ2-3, with unresolved D. V shed 3 bases and J shed 2 bases, with 9 bases lying between them. The CDR3 is 14 residues long. In nucleotides, the CDR3 is TGTGCCAGCAGTTTCAAGCAGAACACAGATACGCAGTATTTT. Residues: CASSFKQNTDTQYF.

In this sample, this clonotype turned up many times. V usage is TRBV20-1 and J usage is TRBJ1-2; possibly TRBD1 for D (6 bases). Germline assignment: CDR1 DFQATT and CDR2 SNEGSKA (reference sequence). Deletions cut 6 bases from V and 1 base from J, with 18 bases between. The CDR3 extends over 15 amino acids. CDR3 loop: CSAAPRTASNYGYTF. CDR3 nucleotides: TGCAGTGCGGCCCCGAGGACAGCGAGTAACTATGGCTACACCTTC.

This clonotype has only a few counts. The rearrangement joins TRBV2 to TRBJ2-4; D is tentatively TRBD1 or TRBD2 (5 bases each). CDR3 length equals 15 residues. Per the germline V gene, CDR1 is SNHLY and CDR2 is FYNNEI. V lost 6 bases to trimming and J lost 0 bases, with 12 bases between them. The CDR3 sequence is CASRAAGRAKNIQYF. CDR3 DNA sequence: TGTGCCAGCAGGGCCGCAGGGAGAGCCAAAAACATTCAGTACTTC.

The sample holds many counts of this clonotype. The rearrangement links TRBV7-2 to TRBJ2-1; D not certain. The V gene lost 2 bases and the J gene lost 3 bases, with 11 bases spanning the gap. Germline-derived CDR1 and CDR2 are SGHTA and FQGNSA. The CDR3 spans 15 residues. This CDR3 is CASSLRRSSYNEQFF. The CDR3 DNA reads TGTGCCAGCAGCTTAAGACGATCTAGCTACAATGAGCAGTTCTTC.

This clonotype was counted ten times or more. This chain connects TRBV11-2 to TRBJ2-3, with D uncertain. Trimming took 0 bases from V and 6 from J, leaving 10 bases between them. CDR1 and CDR2 (germline): SGHAT, FQNNGV. CDR3 length equals 14 residues. The CDR3: CASSLDGPLDTQYF. As DNA, the CDR3 is TGTGCCAGCAGCTTAGACGGACCCCTCGATACGCAGTATTTT.

The table lists this clonotype with many counts. This chain links TRBV5-1 with TRBJ2-1; D tentatively reads TRBD1 or TRBD2 (5 bases each). Germline V gives CDR1 SGHRS, CDR2 YFSETQ. Trimming stripped 3 bases from V and 3 bases from J, with 13 bases between. The CDR3 length is 15 residues. The CDR3 nucleotides read TGCGCCAGCAGCTCGGAATTGGGGGTCTACAATGAGCAGTTCTTC. Protein product: CASSSELGVYNEQFF.

A note on this clonotype: A much larger clone lies one base from this, so it may be a read error. The genes are TRBV6-6 and TRBJ2-6; D may be TRBD1 or TRBD2 (5 bases each). Trimming stripped 8 bases from V and 3 bases from J, with 11 bases between. The CDR3 has 14 residues. Per germline, CDR1 MNHNY and CDR2 SVGAGI (reference sequence). CDR3 nucleotides: TGTGCCAGCGCCAGGGACGGTGGGGCCAACGTCCTGACTTTC. Translated: CASARDGGANVLTF.

This clonotype was counted ten times or more. The chain employs TRBV20-1 and TRBJ2-7; D ambiguous. The CDR3 length is 13 residues. CDR1 DFQATT and CDR2 SNEGSKA come from the germline V gene (reference sequence). V dropped 3 bases and J dropped 0 bases, with 9 bases sitting between them. CDR3 region: CSASPSTSYEQYF. The DNA of the CDR3 is TGCAGTGCTAGTCCCAGCACCTCCTACGAGCAGTACTTC.